Each of the 24 T cell receptor beta chains below was sequenced from the same sample in a study of CD8 T cells in ankylosing spondylitis. One entry per CDR3 protein results from TCRdb running MiXCR on the 5' RACE reads. The profile shows some 150,000 distinct CDR3 sequences, under 55% of them singletons. The source material was synovial fluid, either unsorted or a sorted T cell fraction (not recorded which). These receptors came from a male donor with ankylosing spondylitis.

The genes are TRBV7-9 and TRBJ2-7; possible D gene TRBD1, 6 bases. The CDR3 is 14 residues long. Trimming cost V 6 bases and J 0 bases, with 12 bases left between them. Germline V CDR1 and CDR2: SEHNR, FQNEAQ (reference sequence). CDR3 sequence (DNA): TGTGCCAGCAGTCCCACAGGGAACTCCTACGAGCAGTACTTC. It encodes CASSPTGNSYEQYF.

The chain carries TRBV6-2 or TRBV6-3 and TRBJ2-2; D is perhaps TRBD1 (6 bases). CDR1 MNHEY and CDR2 SVGEGT come from the germline V gene. With 5 bases removed from V and 4 bases from J, the gap between germline ends came to 11 bases. The CDR3 has 14 residues. The CDR3 protein is CASSPDSSTGELFF. As DNA, the CDR3 is TGTGCCAGCAGTCCGGACAGCTCCACCGGGGAGCTGTTTTTT.

The rearrangement uses TRBV12-3 or TRBV12-4 and TRBJ2-1, with a tentative D call TRBD1 (6 bases). This CDR3 has 14 residues. Trimming removed 5 bases from V and 4 bases from J, with 12 bases in between. The CDR3 region has the DNA TGTGCCAGCAGTCCCAGGGGACCGTACAATGAGCAGTTCTTC. Its protein product is CASSPRGPYNEQFF.

The chain links TRBV12-3 or TRBV12-4 to TRBJ1-5; D is perhaps TRBD1 (6 bases). V was clipped by 6 bases and J by 7 bases, with 16 bases between them. The CDR3 totals 14 residues. The CDR3 DNA is TGTGCCAGCAGCATGGACAGCTGGGGACAGCCCCAGCATTTT. This codes for CASSMDSWGQPQHF.

CDR3 amino acids: CASSLCDLGGDGELFF. In nucleotides, the CDR3 is TGTGCCAGCAGTTTATGCGATTTAGGGGGCGACGGGGAGCTGTTTTTT. V gene TRBV28 combines with J gene TRBJ2-2; 7 nucleotides agree with TRBD1. V shed 0 bases, J shed 7 bases, and the junction held 8 bases outside the gene matches. The germline gives CDR1 MDHEN, CDR2 SYDVKM. CDR3 length: 16 residues.

V usage is TRBV23-1 and J usage is TRBJ2-5; TRBD1 matches at 11 bases. TRBV23-1 is noted as an ORF with a role that remains uncertain. This CDR3 spans 16 amino acids. V lost 2 bases, J lost 5 bases, and 7 bases stayed unmatched. CDR3 nucleotides: TGCGCCAGCAGTCAAGGGACAGGGGGTTCCGCGGAGACCCAGTACTTC. It is translated as CASSQGTGGSAETQYF.

The chain recombines TRBV7-9 with TRBJ2-1; possibly TRBD1 or TRBD2 for D (6 bases each). The CDR3 sequence is 16 residues long. Germline values: CDR1 SEHNR, CDR2 FQNEAQ (reference sequence). The ends were cut back, 5 bases at V and 5 bases at J, with 19 bases in the middle. The CDR3 sequence: CASSREGGWVNNEQFF. In DNA form, the CDR3 reads TGTGCCAGCAGCCGCGAGGGGGGTTGGGTAAACAATGAGCAGTTCTTC.

This clonotype was counted a few times. V and J are TRBV5-1 and TRBJ2-7; D uncertain. The CDR3 extends over 14 amino acids. Germline CDR1 is SGHRS and CDR2 is YFSETQ. Trimming stripped 0 bases from V and 4 bases from J, with 11 bases between. The CDR3 is CASSLDSSEYEQYF. CDR3 DNA sequence: TGCGCCAGCAGCTTGGACAGCTCGGAGTACGAGCAGTACTTC.

The chain is built from TRBV4-1 and TRBJ1-1; D is ambiguous. Germline-derived CDR1 and CDR2 are MGHRA and YSYEKL. The length of the CDR3 is 17 residues. With 1 base removed from V and 4 bases from J, the gap between germline ends came to 19 bases. This CDR3 reads CASSQAPVPLRVTEAFF. CDR3 DNA sequence: TGCGCCAGCAGCCAAGCGCCGGTTCCGTTAAGGGTCACTGAAGCTTTCTTT.

This clonotype was found a few times. The chain is built from TRBV13 and TRBJ1-2, with 10 bases that match TRBD1. This CDR3 is 16 amino acids long. Germline assignment: CDR1 PRHDT and CDR2 FYEKMQ (reference sequence). V trimming: 7 bases; J trimming: 7 bases; junction bases outside the gene matches: 15. The CDR3 DNA reads as TGTGCCAGCACCCCTGGCCCGAGACAGGGGGCGGTTGGCTACACCTTC. This gives the protein CASTPGPRQGAVGYTF.

The chain carries TRBV2 and TRBJ1-4; D might be TRBD1 (5 bases). Germline V gene data show CDR1 as SNHLY and CDR2 as FYNNEI. The V gene lost 3 bases and the J gene lost 6 bases, with 11 bases spanning the gap. This CDR3 has 14 amino acids. The CDR3 sequence is CASSDGGEYEKLFF. DNA for the CDR3: TGTGCCAGCAGTGATGGAGGGGAGTATGAAAAACTGTTTTTT. The full variable domain, its missing parts supplied by reference TRBV2 and TRBJ1-4, is EPEVTQTPSHQVTQMGQEVILRCVPISNHLYFYWYRQILGQKVEFLVSFYNNEISEKSEIFDDQFSVERPDGSNFTLKIRSTKLEDSAMYFCASSDGGEYEKLFFGSGTQLSVL.

The gene calls are TRBV4-1 and TRBJ2-3, with TRBD2 identical over 7 bases. Trimming at V came to 0 bases and at J to 0 bases, leaving 9 bases not matched to a gene. This CDR3 contains 18 residues. Germline V gives CDR1 MGHRA, CDR2 YSYEKL. The CDR3 is CASSQESGGVWSTDTQYF. The CDR3 DNA follows: TGCGCCAGCAGCCAAGAAAGTGGGGGGGTGTGGAGCACAGATACGCAGTATTTT.

This chain connects TRBV12-3 or TRBV12-4 to TRBJ2-1; 7 bases align to TRBD2. There are 14 residues in the CDR3. Unmatched junction bases numbered 8, after V lost 8 bases and J lost 4 bases. CDR3 sequence (DNA): TGTGCCAGCGGCATAGCGGGCCTATACAATGAGCAGTTCTTC. This translates into CASGIAGLYNEQFF.

The V and J genes are TRBV4-1 and TRBJ1-1; D remains unclear. The CDR3 is 18 residues long. Germline V gene lookup returns CDR1 MGHRA and CDR2 YSYEKL. Trimming pared 1 base from V and 3 bases from J, leaving 21 bases between. The CDR3 DNA sequence: TGCGCCAGCAGCCAAGTCATTTTTCTTAGCAGTTGGGACACTGAAGCTTTCTTT. Protein sequence: CASSQVIFLSSWDTEAFF.

The rearrangement uses TRBV7-2 and TRBJ2-3; 11 nucleotides align to TRBD1. The V segment lost 3 bases and the J segment 3 bases; nucleotides outside the gene matches: 5. The CDR3 length is 16 residues. The germline CDR1 and CDR2 sequences are SGHTA and FQGNSA. The CDR3 nucleotides read TGTGCCAGCAGCTTGGGACAGGGGGGTATAACAGATACGCAGTATTTT. It codes for CASSLGQGGITDTQYF.

V is TRBV9 and J is TRBJ2-6, with TRBD1 as a possible D gene (5 bases). CDR1 and CDR2 from the germline V gene are SGDLS and YYNGEE. V dropped 0 bases and J dropped 0 bases, with 19 bases sitting between them. The CDR3 runs 20 residues. The chain's CDR3 is CASSVGRWGHTLSGANVLTF. CDR3 DNA sequence: TGTGCCAGCAGCGTAGGCCGTTGGGGCCATACCCTCTCTGGGGCCAACGTCCTGACTTTC.

V usage is TRBV6-5 and J usage is TRBJ1-1; 10 bases match TRBD1. The CDR3 loop spans 18 amino acids. V dropped 2 bases and J dropped 3; count of bases not matched to a gene: 12. CDR1 MNHEY and CDR2 SVGAGI come from the germline V gene. The chain's CDR3 is CASSYAPGTGDVDTEAFF. CDR3 sequence (DNA): TGTGCCAGCAGTTACGCCCCCGGGACAGGGGACGTGGACACTGAAGCTTTCTTT.

This chain uses TRBV7-6 with TRBJ2-7; TRBD1 aligns across 9 bases. The CDR3 has 19 amino acids. Germline V gives CDR1 SGHVS, CDR2 FNYEAQ. With 4 bases clipped from V and 4 bases from J, the junction kept 20 bases outside the gene matches. The CDR3 loop reads CASSSFLLEGQGPSYEQYF. The CDR3 nucleotides read TGTGCCAGCAGCTCCTTCCTCTTAGAGGGACAGGGACCCTCGTACGAGCAGTACTTC.

V is TRBV5-1 and J is TRBJ2-7, with D possibly TRBD1 on 5 matching bases. The CDR3 has 15 residues. The germline V gene encodes CDR1 SGHRS and CDR2 YFSETQ. Trimming took 2 bases from V and 0 from J, leaving 12 bases between them. CDR3 in DNA: TGCGCCAGCAGCTTTGGGCAGGGCTCCTCCTACGAGCAGTACTTC. It translates to CASSFGQGSSYEQYF. Combining the CDR3 with reference TRBV5-1 and TRBJ2-7 gives the whole variable domain KAGVTQTPRYLIKTRGQQVTLSCSPISGHRSVSWYQQTPGQGLQFLFEYFSETQRNKGNFPGRFSGRQFSNSRSEMNVSTLELGDSALYLCASSFGQGSSYEQYFGPGTRLTVT.

There are a few counts of this clonotype. The chain couples TRBV20-1 to TRBJ2-7; D might be TRBD2 (7 bases). This CDR3 comprises 14 residues. The germline V and J ends were trimmed by 0 bases and 3 bases, with 12 bases remaining between them. Germline CDR1 is DFQATT and CDR2 is SNEGSKA (reference sequence). DNA of the CDR3: TGCAGTGCTAGAGATGAAGGGGGGGGCTACGAGCAGTACTTC. Protein product: CSARDEGGGYEQYF.

This clonotype was observed many times. J is TRBJ2-1 and V is TRBV29-1; 8 nucleotides agree with TRBD2. The CDR3 consists of 12 residues. Germline V lookup: CDR1 SQVTM, CDR2 ANQGSEA. The ends lost 8 bases at V and 9 bases at J; junction bases unmatched: 9. The CDR3: CSTGLGEVEQFF. CDR3 in DNA: TGCAGCACGGGACTAGGAGAGGTTGAGCAGTTCTTC.

There are a few counts of this clonotype. The chain couples TRBV6-1 to TRBJ2-7, with 9 bases aligning to TRBD2. CDR1 is MNHNS, CDR2 SASEGT, per germline. V gave up 6 bases and J gave up 6 bases; unmatched junction bases: 9. This CDR3 is 14 amino acids long. CDR3 sequence reads: CASSRLAVGLEQYF. The CDR3 DNA reads as TGTGCCAGCAGCCGACTAGCGGTGGGGCTCGAGCAGTACTTC.

The rearrangement joins TRBV20-1 to TRBJ2-7; D remains ambiguous. The CDR3 has 13 amino acids. CDR1 is DFQATT and CDR2 is SNEGSKA in the germline V gene (reference sequence). With 2 bases removed from V and 0 bases from J, the gap between germline ends came to 8 bases. In DNA, the CDR3 is TGCAGTGCTAGACCCATGCACTCCTACGAGCAGTACTTC. Protein sequence: CSARPMHSYEQYF.

J is TRBJ2-5 and V is TRBV3-1, with TRBD2 identical over 12 bases. V was clipped by 0 bases and J by 5 bases; unmatched bases: 7. CDR1 and CDR2 from the germline V gene are LGHDT and YNNKEL (reference sequence). This CDR3 is 17 amino acids long. The CDR3 loop is CASSQDRRLAGEETQYF. The CDR3 DNA is TGTGCCAGCAGCCAAGATCGGAGACTAGCGGGGGAGGAGACCCAGTACTTC.